The source of this T cell receptor (beta chain) is a study of control samples from healthy donors and cancer patients. The CDR3 sequence is 15 residues long. Per germline, CDR1 SGHTA and CDR2 FQGNSA. The V end was cut by 5 bases, the J end by 5 bases, with 18 bases between. Profiled with immunoSEQ multiplex PCR; TCRdb holds only in-frame clones, not every one. The repertoire holds about 130,000 clones, with roughly 84% as singletons. The sequence derives from a man aged 50-59 years in good health. The V and J genes are TRBV7-2 and TRBJ2-5; D may be TRBD2 (6 bases). Sequenced sample: blood. The CDR3 DNA reads TGTGCCAGCAGCCCGAATAAAGGGCGGGGCGAGACCCAGTACTTC. This translates into CASSPNKGRGETQYF.